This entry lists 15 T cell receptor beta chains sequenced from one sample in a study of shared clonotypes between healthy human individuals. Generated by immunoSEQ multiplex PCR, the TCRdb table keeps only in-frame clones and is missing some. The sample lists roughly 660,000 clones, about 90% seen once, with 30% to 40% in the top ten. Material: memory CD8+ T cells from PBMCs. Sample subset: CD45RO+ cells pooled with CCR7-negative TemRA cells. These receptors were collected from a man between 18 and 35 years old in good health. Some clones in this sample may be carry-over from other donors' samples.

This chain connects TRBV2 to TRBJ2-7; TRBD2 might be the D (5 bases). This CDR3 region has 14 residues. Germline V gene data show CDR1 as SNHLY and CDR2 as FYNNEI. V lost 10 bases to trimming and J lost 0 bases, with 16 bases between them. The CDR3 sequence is CAIPVGRDSYEQYF. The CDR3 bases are TGTGCCATCCCTGTGGGCCGGGACTCCTACGAGCAGTACTTC.

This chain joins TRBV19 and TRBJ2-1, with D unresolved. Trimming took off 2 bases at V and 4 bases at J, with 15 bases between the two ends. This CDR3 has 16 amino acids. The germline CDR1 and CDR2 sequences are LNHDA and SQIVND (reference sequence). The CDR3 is CASSISRTPLYNEQFF. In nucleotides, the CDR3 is TGTGCCAGTAGTATATCCCGAACCCCCCTATACAATGAGCAGTTCTTC. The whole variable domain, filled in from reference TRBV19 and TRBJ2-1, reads DGGITQSPKYLFRKEGQNVTLSCEQNLNHDAMYWYRQDPGQGLRLIYYSQIVNDFQKGDIAEGYSVSREKKESFPLTVTSAQKNPTAFYLCASSISRTPLYNEQFFGPGTRLTVL.

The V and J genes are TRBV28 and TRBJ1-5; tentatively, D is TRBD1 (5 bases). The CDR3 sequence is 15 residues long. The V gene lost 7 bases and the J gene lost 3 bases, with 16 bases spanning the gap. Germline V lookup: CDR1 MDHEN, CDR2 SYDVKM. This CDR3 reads CASTVGRVDNQPQHF. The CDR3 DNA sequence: TGTGCCAGCACGGTGGGCAGGGTAGACAATCAGCCCCAGCATTTT.

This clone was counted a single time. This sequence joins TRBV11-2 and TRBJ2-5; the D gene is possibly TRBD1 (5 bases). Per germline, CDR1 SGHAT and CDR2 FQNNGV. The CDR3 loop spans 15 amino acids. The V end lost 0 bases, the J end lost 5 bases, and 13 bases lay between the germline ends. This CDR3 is CASSLELGPGETQYF. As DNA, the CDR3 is TGTGCCAGCAGCTTAGAGTTGGGGCCGGGTGAGACCCAGTACTTC. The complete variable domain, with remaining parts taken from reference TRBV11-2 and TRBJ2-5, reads EAGVAQSPRYKIIEKRQSVAFWCNPISGHATLYWYQQILGQGPKLLIQFQNNGVVDDSQLPKDRFSAERLKGVDSTLKIQPAKLEDSAVYLCASSLELGPGETQYFGPGTRLLVL.

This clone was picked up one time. This CDR3 is CAISENPGTVGYTF. As DNA, the CDR3 is TGTGCCATCAGTGAAAATCCCGGGACGGTTGGCTACACCTTC. V usage is TRBV10-3 and J usage is TRBJ1-2, with D perhaps matching TRBD1 (5 bases). Trimming took off 3 bases at V and 7 bases at J, with 15 bases between the two ends. Germline lookup yields CDR1 ENHRY and CDR2 SYGVKD. This CDR3 contains 14 residues.

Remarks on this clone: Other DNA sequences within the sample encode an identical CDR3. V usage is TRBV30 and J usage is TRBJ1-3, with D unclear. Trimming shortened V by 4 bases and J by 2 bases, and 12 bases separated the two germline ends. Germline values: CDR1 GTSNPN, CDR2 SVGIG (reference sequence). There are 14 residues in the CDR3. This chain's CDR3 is CAWTQAPAGNTIYF. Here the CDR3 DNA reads TGTGCCTGGACCCAGGCCCCCGCTGGAAACACCATATATTTT.

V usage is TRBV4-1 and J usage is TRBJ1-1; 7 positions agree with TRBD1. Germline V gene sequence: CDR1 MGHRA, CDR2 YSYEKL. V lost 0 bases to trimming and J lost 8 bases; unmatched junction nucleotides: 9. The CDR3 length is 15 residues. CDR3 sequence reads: CASSQDRGRGNEAFF. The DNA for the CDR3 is TGCGCCAGCAGCCAAGATAGGGGCAGGGGGAACGAAGCTTTCTTT.

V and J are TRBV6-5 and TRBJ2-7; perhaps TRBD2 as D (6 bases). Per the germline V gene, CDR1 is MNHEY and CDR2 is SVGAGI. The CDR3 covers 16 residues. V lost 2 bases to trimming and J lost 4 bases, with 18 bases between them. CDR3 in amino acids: CASSYKPASVVYEQYF. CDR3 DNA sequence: TGTGCCAGCAGTTACAAGCCAGCTAGCGTAGTTTACGAGCAGTACTTC.

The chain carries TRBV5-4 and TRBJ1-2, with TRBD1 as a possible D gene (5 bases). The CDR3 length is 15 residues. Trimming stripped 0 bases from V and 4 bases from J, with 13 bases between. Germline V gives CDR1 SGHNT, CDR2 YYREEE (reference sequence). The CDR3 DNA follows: TGTGCCAGCAGCTTGGGGGTCAGGGATTCCTATGGCTACACCTTC. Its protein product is CASSLGVRDSYGYTF.

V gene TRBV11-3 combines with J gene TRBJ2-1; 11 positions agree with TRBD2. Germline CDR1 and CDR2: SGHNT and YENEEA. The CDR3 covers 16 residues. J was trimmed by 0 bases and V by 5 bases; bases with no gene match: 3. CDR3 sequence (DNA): TGTGCCAGCAGCCATAGCGGGAGGGCCTCCTACAATGAGCAGTTCTTC. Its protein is CASSHSGRASYNEQFF. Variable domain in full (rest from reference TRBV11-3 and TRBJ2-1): EAGVVQSPRYKIIEKKQPVAFWCNPISGHNTLYWYLQNLGQGPELLIRYENEEAVDDSQLPKDRFSAERLKGVDSTLKIQPAELGDSAVYLCASSHSGRASYNEQFFGPGTRLTVL.

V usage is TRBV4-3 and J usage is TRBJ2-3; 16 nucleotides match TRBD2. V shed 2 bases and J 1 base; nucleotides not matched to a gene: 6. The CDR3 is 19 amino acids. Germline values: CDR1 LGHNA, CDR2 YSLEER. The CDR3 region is CASSQPGTSGRECTDTQYF. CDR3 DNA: TGCGCCAGCAGCCAACCCGGGACTAGCGGGAGGGAATGCACAGATACGCAGTATTTT.

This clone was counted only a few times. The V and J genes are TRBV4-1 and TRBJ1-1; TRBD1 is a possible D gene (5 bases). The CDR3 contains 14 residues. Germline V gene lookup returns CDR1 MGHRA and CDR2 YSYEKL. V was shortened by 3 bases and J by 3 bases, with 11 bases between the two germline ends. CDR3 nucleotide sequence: TGCGCCAGCAGCCAGAGTGGGACCTACACTGAAGCTTTCTTT. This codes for CASSQSGTYTEAFF.

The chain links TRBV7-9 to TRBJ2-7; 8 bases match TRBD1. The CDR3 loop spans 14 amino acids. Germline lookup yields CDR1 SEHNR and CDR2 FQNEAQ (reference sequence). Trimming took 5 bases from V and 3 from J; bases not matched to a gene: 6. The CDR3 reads CASSRNRGDYEQYF. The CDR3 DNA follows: TGTGCCAGCAGCCGCAACAGGGGGGACTACGAGCAGTACTTC.

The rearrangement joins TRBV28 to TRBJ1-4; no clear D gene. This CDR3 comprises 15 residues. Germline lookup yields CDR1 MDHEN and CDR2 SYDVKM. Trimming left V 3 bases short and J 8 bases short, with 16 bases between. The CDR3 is CASSLILHPGEKLFF. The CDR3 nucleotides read TGTGCCAGCAGTTTGATACTACACCCTGGAGAAAAACTGTTTTTT.

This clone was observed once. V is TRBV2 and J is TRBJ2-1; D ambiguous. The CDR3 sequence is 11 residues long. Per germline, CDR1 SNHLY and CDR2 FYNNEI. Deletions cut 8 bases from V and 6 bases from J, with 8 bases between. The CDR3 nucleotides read TGTGCCAGCTCGTCTCTCAATGAGCAGTTCTTC. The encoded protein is CASSSLNEQFF.